These T cell receptor beta chains were read from a single sample in a study of metastatic and nonmetastatic thyroid tumors. With MiXCR, TCRdb reprocessed the PCR reads. The sample holds over 25,000 clones, 11% seen once. The specimen sequenced was blood. All receptors derive from a female donor with papillary thyroid cancer or a benign thyroid nodule (not recorded which). Some clones in this sample may be carry-over from other donors' samples. CDR3s include the opening cysteine and the closing phenylalanine or tryptophan. The D gene is left open where the match is weak.

j_call,v_call,d_call,cdr3_aa
TRBJ2-3,TRBV3-1,.,CASSQGGATDTQYF
TRBJ2-2,TRBV5-5,.,CVSSRAVNTGELFF
TRBJ2-1,TRBV10-1,.,CASSEFAELGNNEQFF
TRBJ1-1,TRBV20-1,TRBD1,CSAGTGVGEAFF
TRBJ2-2,TRBV12-3/TRBV12-4,TRBD2,CASSLAGGGSELFF
TRBJ1-3,TRBV7-3,.,CASSLTGSGNTIYF
TRBJ1-6,TRBV6-2/TRBV6-3,.,CASSSSDRDNSPLHF
TRBJ1-2,TRBV28,.,CASTEDSHGYTF
TRBJ1-5,TRBV19,.,CASSIGRLNQPQHF
TRBJ2-3,TRBV6-1,TRBD2,CASSIAGGAQYF
TRBJ2-1,TRBV7-6,TRBD2,CASSLETGGQAYNEQFF
TRBJ1-2,TRBV27,TRBD1,CASSPDRGYGYTF
TRBJ2-7,TRBV12-3/TRBV12-4,TRBD2,CASSKLAEYEQYF
TRBJ2-3,TRBV7-9,.,CASSFGTDTQYF
TRBJ2-1,TRBV6-2/TRBV6-3,TRBD1,CASSIRDRGPKIYNEQFF
TRBJ1-2,TRBV20-1,.,CSARDERASGYTF
TRBJ1-2,TRBV20-1,.,CSARPGLGYGYTF
TRBJ2-2,TRBV7-7,.,CASSLDGGNTGELFF
TRBJ2-1,TRBV5-1,TRBD1,CASSWGTGVYTSFSYNEQFF
TRBJ2-1,TRBV11-2,TRBD1,CASTRTGAYSYNEQFF
TRBJ2-1,TRBV3-1,TRBD2,CASSQDPAPAGGIGEQFF
TRBJ2-6,TRBV19,.,CASSMGQTGANVLTF
TRBJ1-5,TRBV28,.,CASNSPGLIRPNQPQHF
TRBJ1-4,TRBV18,.,CASSPTPNEKLFF
TRBJ1-1,TRBV5-6,.,CASSPQGSEAFF
TRBJ1-5,TRBV30,TRBD1,CAWREGGQGQPQHF
TRBJ2-3,TRBV20-1,.,CSAFRFRGSGTDTQYF
TRBJ2-7,TRBV28,.,CASNSKKLEQYF
TRBJ1-2,TRBV6-2/TRBV6-3,TRBD1,CASSSPRDRGDGYTF
TRBJ2-1,TRBV28,.,CASSLSGAGGRYEQFF
TRBJ1-2,TRBV20-1,.,CSARDSFFRLVGGGDLYGYTF
TRBJ1-6,TRBV6-4,.,CASRGDGYSPLHF
TRBJ2-7,TRBV6-2/TRBV6-3,.,CASSSPSYEQYF
TRBJ2-3,TRBV2,TRBD2,CASSDETSFSDTQYF
TRBJ2-5,TRBV7-7,TRBD1,CASSDGTGGRETQYF
TRBJ2-2,TRBV10-3,TRBD1,CAISRDSGSTGELFF
TRBJ2-3,TRBV6-6,.,CASSYRGWNTDTQYF
TRBJ2-7,TRBV11-2,TRBD2,CASSLKGKREGSYEQYF
TRBJ2-7,TRBV7-9,.,CASSRKIAEQYF
TRBJ2-3,TRBV27,.,CATRPLRTDTDTQYF
TRBJ2-6,TRBV14,TRBD2,CASSPRVVAGFSRANVLTF
TRBJ2-1,TRBV6-2/TRBV6-3,.,CGLGSYNEQFF
TRBJ1-1,TRBV7-3,TRBD1,CASSLTQGAHTEAFF
TRBJ2-7,TRBV12-3/TRBV12-4,TRBD1,CASSLGQSYEQYF
TRBJ1-6,TRBV5-1,.,CASSLGPGGGQSPLHF
TRBJ2-1,TRBV7-2,TRBD1,CASSARDRGRSYNEQFF
TRBJ2-7,TRBV7-7,.,CASSPIPGHGHEQYF
TRBJ2-2,TRBV15,.,CATSRERLDVGGELFF
TRBJ2-5,TRBV6-1,TRBD2,CASSEGGGQETQYF
TRBJ1-2,TRBV10-2,TRBD1,CASSKTGDRRDYGYTF
TRBJ2-1,TRBV10-2,.,CASSESRGEQFF
TRBJ2-5,TRBV7-9,TRBD2,CASSPGGLAGGKTQYF